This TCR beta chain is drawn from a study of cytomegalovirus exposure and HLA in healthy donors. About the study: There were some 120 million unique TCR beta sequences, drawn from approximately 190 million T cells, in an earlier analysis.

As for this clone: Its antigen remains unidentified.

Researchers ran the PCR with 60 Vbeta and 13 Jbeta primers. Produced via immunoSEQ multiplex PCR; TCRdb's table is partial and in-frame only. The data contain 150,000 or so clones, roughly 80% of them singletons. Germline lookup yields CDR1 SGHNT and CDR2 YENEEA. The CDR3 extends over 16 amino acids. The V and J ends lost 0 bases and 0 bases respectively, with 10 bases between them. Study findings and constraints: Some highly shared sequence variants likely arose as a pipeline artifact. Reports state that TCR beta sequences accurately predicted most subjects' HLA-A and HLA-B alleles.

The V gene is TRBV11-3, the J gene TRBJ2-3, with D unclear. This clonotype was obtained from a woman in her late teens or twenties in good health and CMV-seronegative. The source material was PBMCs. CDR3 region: CASSLEAFKSTDTQYF. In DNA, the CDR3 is TGTGCCAGCAGCTTAGAAGCGTTCAAAAGCACAGATACGCAGTATTTT.